Listed here are 27 T cell receptor beta chains from one sample, sequenced in a study of radiotherapy plus CTLA-4 blockade in lung cancer. Some clones are missing from TCRdb's copy, which holds only in-frame ones; the method was immunoSEQ multiplex PCR. The table has over 30,000 clones, roughly 79% seen once. Sequenced here: peripheral blood, sampled from a patient treated with radiotherapy plus ipilimumab. Every receptor here comes from a human donor with non-small cell lung cancer that progressed on radiotherapy plus ipilimumab.

V is TRBV18 and J is TRBJ1-2; TRBD1 matches at 7 bases. With 5 bases clipped from V and 4 bases from J, the junction kept 4 bases outside the gene matches. CDR3 length: 13 amino acids. Germline CDR1 reads KGHSH; CDR2 reads LQKENI. CDR3 region: CASSLQGTYGYTF. The CDR3 DNA sequence: TGTGCCAGCTCATTACAGGGGACCTATGGCTACACCTTC.

This clone was recorded only once. The chain links TRBV5-8 to TRBJ2-5; TRBD1 matches at 10 bases. This CDR3 has 14 amino acids. J gave up 2 bases and V 8 bases, and 6 bases lay outside the gene matches. Germline V gene lookup returns CDR1 SGHTS and CDR2 YDEGEE. CDR3 protein: CARGTGVLQETQYF. The CDR3 DNA follows: TGTGCCAGGGGGACAGGGGTGCTTCAAGAGACCCAGTACTTC.

V gene TRBV4-1 combines with J gene TRBJ2-2, with 13 bases matching TRBD2. CDR3 length equals 20 residues. J lost 0 bases, V lost 4 bases, and 11 bases had no gene match. The V gene's germline CDR1 is MGHRA and CDR2 YSYEKL. Here the CDR3 DNA reads TGCGCCAGCAGCCGAACACCCATAGGGACTAGCGGGGCGAACACCGGGGAGCTGTTTTTT. Translated, it gives CASSRTPIGTSGANTGELFF.

V usage is TRBV4-3 and J usage is TRBJ2-7; TRBD2 matches 8 bases. The trim removed 6 bases at V and 5 bases at J, leaving 9 bases unmatched. CDR3 size: 14 residues. Germline V gene data show CDR1 as LGHNA and CDR2 as YSLEER. In DNA, the CDR3 is TGCGCCAGCAGTCGGGAGGGAGTAAGAAACGAGCAGTACTTC. Protein: CASSREGVRNEQYF.

CDR3 loop: CASATGDGVYGYTF. In nucleotides, the CDR3 is TGTGCCAGCGCGACAGGGGACGGTGTTTATGGCTACACCTTC. The rearrangement links TRBV6-6 to TRBJ1-2, with 8 bases identical to TRBD1. J gave up 5 bases and V 8 bases, and 10 bases lay outside the gene matches. The germline V gene encodes CDR1 MNHNY and CDR2 SVGAGI (reference sequence). This CDR3 has 14 amino acids.

In its sample, this clone was seen a few times. V gene TRBV2 combines with J gene TRBJ1-4, with D possibly TRBD1 on 5 matching bases. CDR3 length: 15 amino acids. Per germline, CDR1 SNHLY and CDR2 FYNNEI. The V end lost 8 bases, the J end lost 9 bases, and 22 bases lay between the germline ends. In nucleotides, the CDR3 is TGTGCCAGCCCCGCCCGGGACGGAGGAGGGCAAAAACTGTTTTTT. It specifies CASPARDGGGQKLFF.

This chain connects TRBV5-1 to TRBJ2-3, with D unclear. Germline assignment: CDR1 SGHRS and CDR2 YFSETQ. The CDR3 length is 13 residues. V lost 5 bases and J 4 bases, leaving 11 bases between the germline ends. The CDR3 is CASRSAVADTQYF. CDR3 sequence (DNA): TGCGCCAGCAGATCCGCAGTTGCAGATACGCAGTATTTT.

The gene calls are TRBV7-8 and TRBJ2-3; D uncertain. Germline CDR1 reads SGHVS; CDR2 reads FQNEAQ. Trimming took 4 bases from V and 4 from J, leaving 15 bases between them. This CDR3 comprises 15 residues. This CDR3 is CASSSQNRYADTQYF. CDR3 sequence (DNA): TGTGCCAGCAGCTCCCAAAACCGGTACGCAGATACGCAGTATTTT.

V usage is TRBV11-2 and J usage is TRBJ2-1; D is possibly TRBD1 (5 bases). Germline loops: CDR1 SGHAT, CDR2 FQNNGV. V was pared by 4 bases and J by 1 base, with 14 bases between. The CDR3 is 16 amino acids. This CDR3 reads CASSSHPTDSYNEQFF. In DNA form, the CDR3 reads TGTGCCAGCAGCTCACACCCGACAGATTCCTACAATGAGCAGTTCTTC.

The rearrangement joins TRBV6-5 to TRBJ1-1; D unresolved. V dropped 0 bases and J dropped 3 bases, with 5 bases sitting between them. CDR3 length equals 13 residues. Per germline, CDR1 MNHEY and CDR2 SVGAGI. CDR3: CASSYSSDTEAFF. The CDR3 DNA reads TGTGCCAGCAGTTACTCTTCAGACACTGAAGCTTTCTTT.

This clone was recorded once. The V and J genes are TRBV15 and TRBJ1-3; TRBD1 might be the D (6 bases). The CDR3 is made up of 15 amino acids. Germline V gene lookup returns CDR1 LNHNV and CDR2 YYDKDF (reference sequence). V was cut by 0 bases and J by 2 bases, with 8 bases left in between. CDR3 sequence (DNA): TGTGCCACCAGCAGAGAACAGGGACCTGGAAACACCATATATTTT. It codes for CATSREQGPGNTIYF.

This clone has a handful of counts. This chain uses TRBV19 with TRBJ2-1, with a weak D call TRBD1 (6 bases). Germline CDR1 is LNHDA and CDR2 is SQIVND (reference sequence). The CDR3 contains 15 residues. V was clipped by 2 bases and J by 5 bases, with 13 bases between them. This CDR3 is CASSITAGVNNEQFF. The DNA of the CDR3 is TGTGCCAGTAGTATAACGGCAGGGGTAAACAATGAGCAGTTCTTC. Filled out from reference TRBV19 and TRBJ2-1, the complete variable domain reads DGGITQSPKYLFRKEGQNVTLSCEQNLNHDAMYWYRQDPGQGLRLIYYSQIVNDFQKGDIAEGYSVSREKKESFPLTVTSAQKNPTAFYLCASSITAGVNNEQFFGPGTRLTVL.

This chain uses TRBV5-8 with TRBJ2-3, with 7 nucleotides matching TRBD1. The V gene end was trimmed by 3 bases and the J gene end by 6 bases; junction bases not matched to a gene: 10. Per germline, CDR1 SGHTS and CDR2 YDEGEE. The CDR3 is 15 residues long. CDR3 coding DNA: TGTGCCAGCAGCTCGCGACAGGGACCTCAGGATACGCAGTATTTT. Protein product: CASSSRQGPQDTQYF. Together with reference TRBV5-8 and TRBJ2-3, the CDR3 gives the full variable domain: EAGVTQSPTHLIKTRGQQATLRCSPISGHTSVYWYQQALGLGLQFLLWYDEGEERNRGNFPPRFSGRQFPNYSSELNVNALELEDSALYLCASSSRQGPQDTQYFGPGTRLTVL.

This chain connects TRBV5-1 to TRBJ2-3; 16 nucleotides agree with TRBD2. Germline V gene sequence: CDR1 SGHRS, CDR2 YFSETQ. This CDR3 spans 19 amino acids. Trimming took 3 bases from V and 1 from J; bases not matched to a gene: 8. The CDR3 bases are TGCGCCAGCAGCTCCGGGACTAGCGGGGGGGTCCAAGGCACAGATACGCAGTATTTT. Its translation is CASSSGTSGGVQGTDTQYF.

The chain couples TRBV19 to TRBJ1-1, with D uncertain. The germline V and J ends were trimmed by 1 base and 1 base, with 7 bases remaining between them. Germline loops: CDR1 LNHDA, CDR2 SQIVND (reference sequence). The CDR3 totals 14 residues. CDR3 loop: CASSIVGGNTEAFF. Here the CDR3 DNA reads TGTGCCAGTAGTATAGTCGGAGGGAACACTGAAGCTTTCTTT.

The chain uses TRBV7-9 and TRBJ2-2; 7 bases line up with TRBD1. Germline trimming cut 5 bases from V and 5 bases from J; bases unmatched to any gene: 5. Germline CDR1 and CDR2: SEHNR and FQNEAQ (reference sequence). This CDR3 region has 14 residues. CDR3 region: CASSLGQTTGELFF. The CDR3 nucleotides read TGTGCCAGCAGCCTGGGACAGACAACCGGGGAGCTGTTTTTT. The variable domain in full, completed from reference TRBV7-9 and TRBJ2-2, reads DTGVSQNPRHKITKRGQNVTFRCDPISEHNRLYWYRQTLGQGPEFLTYFQNEAQLEKSRLLSDRFSAERPKGSFSTLEIQRTEQGDSAMYLCASSLGQTTGELFFGEGSRLTVL.

The gene calls are TRBV4-2 and TRBJ1-4; 7 bases are shared with TRBD1. In germline, CDR1 is LGHNA, CDR2 YNFKEQ. After removal of 1 base from V and 1 base from J, the junction contained 15 bases not matched to a gene. This CDR3 region has 20 residues. CDR3 DNA sequence: TGTGCCAGCAGCCAAGGTGAAGGGGGCTCAGAATTGGGAACTAATGAAAAACTGTTTTTT. Protein product: CASSQGEGGSELGTNEKLFF.

The gene calls are TRBV6-5 and TRBJ1-2; TRBD1 matches 7 bases. This CDR3 has 15 residues. V was clipped by 4 bases and J by 3 bases; unmatched bases: 8. Germline-derived CDR1 and CDR2 are MNHEY and SVGAGI. The CDR3 here is CASSLIGTAYYGYTF. The CDR3 DNA reads TGTGCCAGCAGTTTAATCGGGACAGCCTACTATGGCTACACCTTC.

With regard to this clone: One junction end disagrees with the germline gene, perhaps due to a read error. The rearrangement joins TRBV27 to TRBJ1-2; 9 bases align to TRBD1. Germline CDR1 and CDR2: MNHEY and SMNVEV (reference sequence). The CDR3 length is 16 residues. The CDR3 DNA reads as TGTGCCAGCGGTTTAAGGGACAGGGCCCAGATCTATGGCTACACCTTC. This encodes CASGLRDRAQIYGYTF.

This clone occurred once. The gene calls are TRBV19 and TRBJ1-6, with a weak D call TRBD1 (5 bases). V was clipped by 5 bases and J by 5 bases, with 7 bases between them. The CDR3 runs 13 residues. In germline, CDR1 is LNHDA, CDR2 SQIVND (reference sequence). The CDR3 is CASSQTDNSPLHF. CDR3 DNA: TGTGCCAGTAGTCAGACAGATAATTCACCCCTCCACTTT.

With respect to this clone: The same CDR3 is also encoded by other DNA sequences in this sample. The rearrangement uses TRBV6-5 and TRBJ2-3; D perhaps matches TRBD2 (5 bases). CDR3 length: 15 residues. V lost 6 bases to trimming and J lost 3 bases, with 16 bases between them. Germline V gene data show CDR1 as MNHEY and CDR2 as SVGAGI. CDR3 in DNA: TGTGCCAGCAGACTAGAGGGTCCACTAACAGATACGCAGTATTTT. Translating it yields CASRLEGPLTDTQYF.

This sequence joins TRBV5-4 and TRBJ2-3; 11 positions agree with TRBD2. In germline, CDR1 is SGHNT, CDR2 YYREEE (reference sequence). The J segment lost 1 base and the V segment lost 4 bases, leaving 11 bases of the junction unmatched. The CDR3 contains 18 residues. In DNA, the CDR3 is TGTGCCAGCAGCCTACCCTCTCCGACTAGCGGGGGCACAGATACGCAGTATTTT. Translating gives CASSLPSPTSGGTDTQYF.

The chain combines TRBV7-6 with TRBJ2-7, with 12 bases aligning to TRBD1. There are 16 residues in the CDR3. V lost 6 bases, J lost 7 bases, and 13 bases stayed unmatched. Germline CDR1 SGHVS, CDR2 FNYEAQ. The CDR3 coding sequence is TGTGCCAGCAGTCAGGTGGCCGGGACAGGGGGCGGAGAGCAGTACTTC. Protein sequence: CASSQVAGTGGGEQYF.

This clone was seen more than once but under ten times. The chain carries TRBV7-2 and TRBJ1-2; TRBD1 agrees at 9 bases. This CDR3 is built from 16 residues. Germline values: CDR1 SGHTA, CDR2 FQGNSA. V was clipped by 2 bases and J by 8 bases; unmatched bases: 12. CDR3 coding DNA: TGTGCCAGCAGCTTAACCAGGACAGGGGATCTTGGAGGCTACACCTTC. Its protein product is CASSLTRTGDLGGYTF.

The CDR3 DNA reads TGTGCCACCAGCAGATTTGGCGGGGGGAACAATGAGCAGTTCTTC. This translates into CATSRFGGGNNEQFF. The chain combines TRBV15 with TRBJ2-1, with 8 bases identical to TRBD2. CDR3 size: 15 residues. V was pared by 2 bases and J by 5 bases, with 5 bases of the junction left unmatched. CDR1 is LNHNV, CDR2 YYDKDF, per germline (reference sequence).

The chain carries TRBV10-3 and TRBJ2-3, with 9 bases lining up with TRBD1. The junction had 3 bases not matched to a gene; V was cut back by 7 bases and J by 1 base. The CDR3 consists of 14 residues. Germline V gene lookup returns CDR1 ENHRY and CDR2 SYGVKD. CDR3 sequence reads: CAIMRTGGTDTQYF. CDR3 in DNA: TGTGCCATCATGAGGACAGGGGGCACAGATACGCAGTATTTT.

This chain connects TRBV5-1 to TRBJ1-2; D is possibly TRBD1 (5 bases). CDR1 SGHRS and CDR2 YFSETQ come from the germline V gene. The CDR3 extends over 14 amino acids. Trimming took 1 base from V and 4 from J, leaving 11 bases between them. The CDR3 spells CASSLSPGGYGYTF. The CDR3, as DNA: TGCGCCAGCAGCTTGAGTCCCGGGGGCTATGGCTACACCTTC.